The 23 T cell receptor beta chains in this list originate from one sample, sequenced in a study of chemoradiotherapy in HPV16-positive cancers. The table came from immunoSEQ multiplex PCR; TCRdb's copy has only in-frame clones and leaves some out. The sample includes 7,500 to 9,500 clones, roughly four fifths of them seen just once. This specimen consisted of tumor tissue, obtained from a patient who underwent chemoradiotherapy. These receptors were taken from a human donor with HPV-associated anogenital cancer.

This chain joins TRBV30 and TRBJ1-1, with D tentatively TRBD1 (6 bases). Germline assignment: CDR1 GTSNPN and CDR2 SVGIG (reference sequence). The ends were cut back, 8 bases at V and 8 bases at J, with 15 bases in the middle. The CDR3 covers 11 residues. CDR3 bases: TGTGCCCGGGGGCTATACGGGGAAGCTTTCTTT. This gives the protein CARGLYGEAFF.

The chain couples TRBV5-1 to TRBJ1-1, with D possibly matching TRBD1 (6 bases). The CDR3 contains 13 residues. Trimming removed 7 bases from V and 5 bases from J, with 15 bases in between. From germline, CDR1 is SGHRS and CDR2 YFSETQ. This CDR3 is CASRDTMGTEAFF. The DNA for the CDR3 is TGCGCCAGCCGGGACACTATGGGGACTGAAGCTTTCTTT. Drawing the rest from reference TRBV5-1 and TRBJ1-1, the complete variable domain is KAGVTQTPRYLIKTRGQQVTLSCSPISGHRSVSWYQQTPGQGLQFLFEYFSETQRNKGNFPGRFSGRQFSNSRSEMNVSTLELGDSALYLCASRDTMGTEAFFGQGTRLTVV.

V is TRBV5-1 and J is TRBJ1-1; D gene uncertain. Germline V CDR1 and CDR2: SGHRS, YFSETQ. The CDR3 is 14 amino acids. Trimming stripped 0 bases from V and 3 bases from J, with 9 bases between. The CDR3 nucleotides read TGCGCCAGCAGCTTGGTAGGGCAACACACTGAAGCTTTCTTT. Its translation is CASSLVGQHTEAFF.

The chain links TRBV7-2 to TRBJ1-1; 9 bases fit TRBD1. The V and J ends lost 5 bases and 5 bases, in that order; junction bases with no gene match: 6. CDR3 length: 14 amino acids. Germline lookup yields CDR1 SGHTA and CDR2 FQGNSA. CDR3 region: CASSKGQGWTEAFF. The CDR3 DNA reads TGTGCCAGCAGCAAGGGACAGGGTTGGACTGAAGCTTTCTTT.

This clone has more than one count but fewer than ten. V usage is TRBV7-2 and J usage is TRBJ1-5; D is perhaps TRBD1 (5 bases). Germline lookup yields CDR1 SGHTA and CDR2 FQGNSA. This CDR3 has 15 residues. V shed 5 bases and J shed 0 bases, with 11 bases lying between them. The CDR3 nucleotides read TGTGCCAGCAGCCGAAGGGGATATAGCAATCAGCCCCAGCATTTT. Translated, it gives CASSRRGYSNQPQHF.

Only one count was recorded for this clone. The rearrangement links TRBV6-4 to TRBJ2-2; D remains unclear. V gave up 6 bases and J gave up 5 bases, with 13 bases separating them. Germline values: CDR1 MRHNA, CDR2 SNTAGT. This CDR3 spans 14 amino acids. The CDR3 DNA reads as TGTGCCAGCAGGGACGATACTCAAACCGGGGAGCTGTTTTTT. Amino acids: CASRDDTQTGELFF.

The genes are TRBV4-3 and TRBJ1-1; 11 nucleotides match TRBD1. V shed 0 bases, J shed 3 bases, and the junction held 6 bases outside the gene matches. This CDR3 has 17 residues. Germline values: CDR1 LGHNA, CDR2 YSLEER. The CDR3 DNA is TGCGCCAGCAGCCAAGATGTCCGGACAGGGGGCCACACTGAAGCTTTCTTT. This codes for CASSQDVRTGGHTEAFF.

This rearrangement joins TRBV19 to TRBJ2-3, with TRBD1 matching over 9 bases. Trimming took 5 bases from V and 6 from J; bases not matched to a gene: 12. Germline V gene sequence: CDR1 LNHDA, CDR2 SQIVND (reference sequence). The CDR3 length is 16 residues. The CDR3 nucleotides are TGTGCCAGTAGTTTTTCGACAGGGGGTGGGTTCGATACGCAGTATTTT. This translates into CASSFSTGGGFDTQYF.

The chain joins TRBV2 to TRBJ2-1, with 11 bases identical to TRBD1. CDR1 SNHLY and CDR2 FYNNEI come from the germline V gene. This CDR3 spans 16 amino acids. J gave up 4 bases and V 4 bases, and 6 bases lay outside the gene matches. DNA of the CDR3: TGTGCCAGCAGTGCGACCGGGACAGGGGGTTACAATGAGCAGTTCTTC. Amino acid sequence: CASSATGTGGYNEQFF. The complete variable domain, with remaining parts taken from reference TRBV2 and TRBJ2-1, reads EPEVTQTPSHQVTQMGQEVILRCVPISNHLYFYWYRQILGQKVEFLVSFYNNEISEKSEIFDDQFSVERPDGSNFTLKIRSTKLEDSAMYFCASSATGTGGYNEQFFGPGTRLTVL.

This rearrangement joins TRBV6-1 to TRBJ1-1, with D unresolved. The ends were cut back, 6 bases at V and 1 base at J, with 9 bases in the middle. The CDR3 spans 13 residues. Germline V gene lookup returns CDR1 MNHNS and CDR2 SASEGT. In DNA form, the CDR3 reads TGTGCCAGCAGCCTGGAGGGGAACACTGAAGCTTTCTTT. This translates into CASSLEGNTEAFF.

The chain combines TRBV5-1 with TRBJ1-2, with 8 bases identical to TRBD1. The CDR3 is 15 amino acids. The V gene's germline CDR1 is SGHRS and CDR2 YFSETQ. V lost 5 bases, J lost 2 bases, and 8 bases stayed unmatched. The CDR3 here is CASREVTGENYGYTF. CDR3 nucleotides: TGCGCCAGCAGAGAGGTGACAGGGGAAAACTATGGCTACACCTTC.

This chain connects TRBV28 to TRBJ1-2; tentatively, D is TRBD1 (6 bases). Germline loops: CDR1 MDHEN, CDR2 SYDVKM. V lost 6 bases and J 8 bases, leaving 16 bases between the germline ends. CDR3 length: 13 residues. The CDR3 loop reads CASRGHTPEGYTF. CDR3 coding DNA: TGTGCCAGCAGGGGACACACTCCAGAAGGCTACACCTTC.

The rearrangement joins TRBV9 to TRBJ2-7; 7 positions agree with TRBD1. Losses at the gene ends were 4 bases for V and 0 bases for J; bases not matched to a gene: 10. Per the germline V gene, CDR1 is SGDLS and CDR2 is YYNGEE. The CDR3 length is 16 residues. CDR3 sequence: CASSPRGQRVSYEQYF. CDR3 in DNA: TGTGCCAGCAGCCCTCGGGGACAGAGAGTCTCCTACGAGCAGTACTTC.

The rearrangement joins TRBV30 to TRBJ2-6; 7 positions match TRBD1. This CDR3 region has 17 residues. CDR1 and CDR2 (germline): GTSNPN, SVGIG (reference sequence). Trimming removed 0 bases from V and 1 base from J; junction bases left unmatched: 6. The CDR3 DNA is TGTGCCTGGAGTGTATCAGGGGGTTATTCTGGGGCCAACGTCCTGACTTTC. Translation gives CAWSVSGGYSGANVLTF.

The rearrangement joins TRBV4-3 to TRBJ1-4; D gene uncertain. The CDR3 runs to 14 residues. V was clipped by 4 bases and J by 8 bases, with 14 bases between them. Germline CDR1 LGHNA, CDR2 YSLEER. Here the CDR3 reads CASSPSGPSEKLFF. For the CDR3, the DNA is TGCGCCAGCAGCCCCTCAGGTCCCTCAGAAAAACTGTTTTTT.

The chain is built from TRBV18 and TRBJ1-6; D is possibly TRBD1 (5 bases). Germline values: CDR1 KGHSH, CDR2 LQKENI. This CDR3 contains 16 residues. Trimming shortened V by 1 base and J by 5 bases, and 12 bases separated the two germline ends. The CDR3 nucleotides read TGTGCCAGCTCACCACGGGACGGGGCAAATAATTCACCCCTCCACTTT. It translates to CASSPRDGANNSPLHF.

The gene calls are TRBV6-4 and TRBJ2-1; no firm D call. In germline, CDR1 is MRHNA, CDR2 SNTAGT. The CDR3 loop spans 13 amino acids. With 6 bases removed from V and 6 bases from J, the gap between germline ends came to 12 bases. The CDR3 is CASSPNGRNEQFF. CDR3 in DNA: TGTGCCAGCAGCCCCAATGGGCGCAATGAGCAGTTCTTC.

The chain links TRBV27 to TRBJ1-1; perhaps TRBD1 as D (6 bases). Germline CDR1 and CDR2: MNHEY and SMNVEV (reference sequence). The CDR3 consists of 14 residues. The V end was cut by 3 bases, the J end by 4 bases, with 12 bases between. The CDR3 loop reads CASSLGGGGTEAFF. CDR3 nucleotides: TGTGCCAGCAGTTTGGGAGGGGGGGGCACTGAAGCTTTCTTT.

V is TRBV5-4 and J is TRBJ2-7, with 10 bases fitting TRBD2. Germline V lookup: CDR1 SGHNT, CDR2 YYREEE (reference sequence). The CDR3 runs to 16 residues. V lost 2 bases to trimming and J lost 4 bases; unmatched junction nucleotides: 9. CDR3 sequence (DNA): TGTGCCAGCAGCTTCGGATCCGGGACTAGCGTATACGAGCAGTACTTC. This codes for CASSFGSGTSVYEQYF.

The V call is TRBV19, the J call TRBJ1-1, with 9 bases identical to TRBD1. Germline V CDR1 and CDR2: LNHDA, SQIVND (reference sequence). Trimming removed 6 bases from V and 1 base from J; junction bases left unmatched: 3. CDR3 length: 14 residues. CDR3 DNA sequence: TGTGCCAGTAGCCTACAGGGGGCGAACACTGAAGCTTTCTTT. It translates to CASSLQGANTEAFF. Full variable domain (outside the CDR3, taken from reference TRBV19 and TRBJ1-1): DGGITQSPKYLFRKEGQNVTLSCEQNLNHDAMYWYRQDPGQGLRLIYYSQIVNDFQKGDIAEGYSVSREKKESFPLTVTSAQKNPTAFYLCASSLQGANTEAFFGQGTRLTVV.

The genes are TRBV4-1 and TRBJ1-3; the D is unclear. With 0 bases removed from V and 3 bases from J, the gap between germline ends came to 9 bases. The CDR3 contains 15 residues. Germline V lookup: CDR1 MGHRA, CDR2 YSYEKL. The CDR3 DNA reads TGCGCCAGCAGCCAAGATCGGGGAAGTGGAAACACCATATATTTT. Translated: CASSQDRGSGNTIYF.

This rearrangement joins TRBV9 to TRBJ1-1; 8 positions match TRBD1. V gave up 3 bases and J gave up 9 bases; unmatched junction bases: 10. This CDR3 is 14 amino acids long. Per germline, CDR1 SGDLS and CDR2 YYNGEE. CDR3 region: CASSGGTGLFQAFF. The CDR3 DNA reads TGTGCCAGCAGCGGAGGGACAGGACTTTTTCAAGCTTTCTTT. Variable domain in full (rest from reference TRBV9 and TRBJ1-1): DSGVTQTPKHLITATGQRVTLRCSPRSGDLSVYWYQQSLDQGLQFLIQYYNGEERAKGNILERFSAQQFPDLHSELNLSSLELGDSALYFCASSGGTGLFQAFFGQGTRLTVV.

CDR3 loop: CASSSLYTSYNEQFF. The CDR3 DNA sequence: TGTGCCAGCAGTTCCCTTTATACCTCCTACAATGAGCAGTTCTTC. The chain couples TRBV28 to TRBJ2-1, with unresolved D. CDR1 MDHEN and CDR2 SYDVKM come from the germline V gene. This CDR3 is built from 15 residues. V was pared by 4 bases and J by 0 bases, with 10 bases between. Together with reference TRBV28 and TRBJ2-1, the CDR3 gives the full variable domain: DVKVTQSSRYLVKRTGEKVFLECVQDMDHENMFWYRQDPGLGLRLIYFSYDVKMKEKGDIPEGYSVSREKKERFSLILESASTNQTSMYLCASSSLYTSYNEQFFGPGTRLTVL.